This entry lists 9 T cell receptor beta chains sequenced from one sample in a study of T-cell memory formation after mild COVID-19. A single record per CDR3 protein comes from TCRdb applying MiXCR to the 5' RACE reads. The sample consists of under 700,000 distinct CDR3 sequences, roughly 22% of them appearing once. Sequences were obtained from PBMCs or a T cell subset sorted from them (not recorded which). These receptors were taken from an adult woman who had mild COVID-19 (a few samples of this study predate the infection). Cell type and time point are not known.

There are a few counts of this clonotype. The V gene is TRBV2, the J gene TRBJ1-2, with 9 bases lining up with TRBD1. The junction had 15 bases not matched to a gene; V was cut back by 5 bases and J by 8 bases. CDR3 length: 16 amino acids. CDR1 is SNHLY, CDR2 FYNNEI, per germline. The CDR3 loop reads CASSRRDREDMKGYTF. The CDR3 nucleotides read TGTGCCAGCAGTCGCCGGGACAGGGAGGATATGAAGGGCTACACCTTC.

The CDR3 sequence: CATSGPSNQPQHF. The CDR3 region has the DNA TGTGCTACATCCGGACCGAGCAATCAGCCCCAGCATTTT. The chain is built from TRBV7-9 and TRBJ1-5; unclear D gene. The CDR3 has 13 residues. In germline, CDR1 is SEHNR, CDR2 FQNEAQ (reference sequence).

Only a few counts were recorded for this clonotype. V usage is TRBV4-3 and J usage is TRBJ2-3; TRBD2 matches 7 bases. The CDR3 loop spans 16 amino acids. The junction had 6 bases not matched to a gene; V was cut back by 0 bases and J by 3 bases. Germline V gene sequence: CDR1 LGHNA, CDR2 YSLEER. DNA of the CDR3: TGCGCCAGCAGCCAAGATACGGCTAGCGGTACAGATACGCAGTATTTT. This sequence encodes CASSQDTASGTDTQYF.

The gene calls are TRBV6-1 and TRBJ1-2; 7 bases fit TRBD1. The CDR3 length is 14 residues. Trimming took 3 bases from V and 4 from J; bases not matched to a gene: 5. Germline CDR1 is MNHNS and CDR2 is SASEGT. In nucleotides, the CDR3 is TGTGCCAGCAGTGATAGGACAGGAGGCTATGGCTACACCTTC. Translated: CASSDRTGGYGYTF.

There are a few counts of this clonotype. The CDR3 spells CASSASNQPQHF. The CDR3 bases are TGTGCCAGCTCAGCCAGCAATCAGCCCCAGCATTTT. The chain links TRBV6-6 to TRBJ1-5; no clear D gene. The CDR3 is 12 amino acids. Germline V gene lookup returns CDR1 MNHNY and CDR2 SVGAGI (reference sequence). The V gene lost 8 bases and the J gene lost 1 base, with 6 bases spanning the gap.

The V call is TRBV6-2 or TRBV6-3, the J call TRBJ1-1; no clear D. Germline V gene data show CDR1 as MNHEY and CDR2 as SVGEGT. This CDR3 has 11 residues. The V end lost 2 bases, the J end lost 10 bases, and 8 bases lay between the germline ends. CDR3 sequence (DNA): TGTGCCAGCAGTTACCCCCTCCGAGCTTTCTTT. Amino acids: CASSYPLRAFF.

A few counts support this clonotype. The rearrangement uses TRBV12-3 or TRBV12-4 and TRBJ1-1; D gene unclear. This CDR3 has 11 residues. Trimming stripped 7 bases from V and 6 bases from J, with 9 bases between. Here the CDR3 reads CASTPVAEAFF. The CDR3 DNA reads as TGTGCCAGCACCCCTGTAGCTGAAGCTTTCTTT.

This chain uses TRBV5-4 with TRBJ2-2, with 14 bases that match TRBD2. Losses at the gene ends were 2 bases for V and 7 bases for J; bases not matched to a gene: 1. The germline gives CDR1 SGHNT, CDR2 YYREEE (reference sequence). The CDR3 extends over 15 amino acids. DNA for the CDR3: TGTGCCAGCAGCTTCGGACTAGCGGGGGGCGGGGAGCTGTTTTTT. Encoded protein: CASSFGLAGGGELFF.

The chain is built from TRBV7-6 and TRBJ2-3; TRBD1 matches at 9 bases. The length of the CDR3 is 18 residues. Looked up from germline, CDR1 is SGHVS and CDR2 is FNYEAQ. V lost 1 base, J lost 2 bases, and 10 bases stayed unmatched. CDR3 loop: CASSLEVPTGGYTDTQYF. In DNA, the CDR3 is TGTGCCAGCAGCTTAGAGGTACCGACAGGGGGTTACACAGATACGCAGTATTTT.